This entry lists 9 T cell receptor beta chains sequenced from one sample in a study of shared clonotypes between healthy human individuals. The method was immunoSEQ multiplex PCR; TCRdb's version includes in-frame clones alone and lacks a portion of them. The sample records a few million clones, more than 80% being singletons. The sequencing sample was made of naive CD4+ T cells from PBMCs. Subset meaning: CD45RA+ positively selected. These TCRs come from a young man in good health. Some clones in this sample may be carry-over from other donors' samples.

This chain uses TRBV27 with TRBJ1-2; possible D gene TRBD1, 5 bases. The V gene's germline CDR1 is MNHEY and CDR2 SMNVEV (reference sequence). The CDR3 runs 14 residues. Trimming took 3 bases from V and 6 from J, leaving 14 bases between them. CDR3 sequence: CASSFIWGGHGYTF. CDR3 nucleotides: TGTGCCAGCAGTTTTATTTGGGGGGGTCATGGCTACACCTTC.

The chain carries TRBV30 and TRBJ1-3, with TRBD1 matching over 7 bases. Germline V gene data show CDR1 as GTSNPN and CDR2 as SVGIG (reference sequence). Germline trimming cut 7 bases from V and 6 bases from J; bases unmatched to any gene: 6. The CDR3 covers 12 residues. This CDR3 reads CAYMQGENTIYF. The CDR3, as DNA: TGTGCCTACATGCAGGGGGAAAACACCATATATTTT.

In this sample, this clone turned up once. The V and J genes are TRBV11-2 and TRBJ2-1; 11 positions agree with TRBD2. The CDR3 consists of 16 residues. Germline-derived CDR1 and CDR2 are SGHAT and FQNNGV. Germline trimming cut 3 bases from V and 4 bases from J; bases unmatched to any gene: 5. The CDR3 spells CASSFRLAGLYNEQFF. The CDR3 DNA reads as TGTGCCAGCAGCTTTCGACTAGCGGGACTATACAATGAGCAGTTCTTC.

J is TRBJ2-5 and V is TRBV28; D is possibly TRBD1 or TRBD2 (5 bases each). The J call could be wrong; TRBJ2-7 is a better fit for the DNA end. Per germline, CDR1 MDHEN and CDR2 SYDVKM. This CDR3 spans 16 amino acids. CDR3 nucleotide sequence: TGTGCCAGCAGTTTAATCCCAGGCCGGGGACCCTACGAGCAGTACTTC. It yields the protein CASSLIPGRGPYEQYF.

The rearrangement links TRBV7-2 to TRBJ2-1, with 12 bases fitting TRBD2. Germline loops: CDR1 SGHTA, CDR2 FQGNSA. The CDR3 loop spans 15 amino acids. V was clipped by 7 bases and J by 8 bases; unmatched bases: 9. CDR3 coding DNA: TGTGCCAGCAATCCTAGCGGGAGGGCCGGGGATGAGCAGTTCTTC. This sequence encodes CASNPSGRAGDEQFF.

V and J are TRBV7-2 and TRBJ1-5; 8 nucleotides align to TRBD1. With V trimmed by 0 bases and J by 6 bases, 7 bases remained unmatched. CDR3 length: 16 amino acids. Germline assignment: CDR1 SGHTA and CDR2 FQGNSA. DNA of the CDR3: TGTGCCAGCAGCTTAGCGGGGACAGGAGGTGGTCAGCCCCAGCATTTT. Protein sequence: CASSLAGTGGGQPQHF.

A word on this clone: Other nucleotide sequences in the sample specify the same CDR3. The CDR3: CASSSGETQYF. CDR3 in DNA: TGTGCCAGCAGCTCCGGCGAGACCCAGTACTTC. This rearrangement joins TRBV7-9 to TRBJ2-5; no definite D call. Germline CDR1 SEHNR, CDR2 FQNEAQ (reference sequence). The ends were cut back, 4 bases at V and 5 bases at J, with 5 bases in the middle. CDR3 size: 11 residues.

The chain employs TRBV6-1 and TRBJ1-2; D remains ambiguous. Germline V lookup: CDR1 MNHNS, CDR2 SASEGT. The length of the CDR3 is 13 residues. The germline V and J ends were trimmed by 2 bases and 3 bases, with 7 bases remaining between them. CDR3 in DNA: TGTGCCAGCAGTGAAAGGAACGACTATGGCTACACCTTC. Translating gives CASSERNDYGYTF.

This sequence joins TRBV28 and TRBJ1-2; D unclear. Between the trimmed V and J ends, which lost 4 bases and 8 bases, there was a span of 14 bases. Germline V gene lookup returns CDR1 MDHEN and CDR2 SYDVKM. The CDR3 loop spans 13 amino acids. CDR3 sequence (DNA): TGTGCCAGCAGTTACCGGGAGCTCGAAGGCTACACCTTC. Translating it yields CASSYRELEGYTF.